The sequence of this T cell receptor beta chain was determined in a study of blood T cell repertoires in COVID-19. Looking at the study overall: Material from acute and convalescent COVID-19 was sourced from the United States, Italy and Spain.

Authors' data handling: How many nucleated cells were present was estimated from reference gene primer amplification. Data came from immunoSEQ multiplex PCR; TCRdb stores just in-frame clones and leaves some out. Clone size and the V and J calls come from that table; the DNA yielded D and trimming. The sample includes about 52,000 clones, over 80% seen only once; the top ten take under 8.5%. In germline, CDR1 is GTSNPN, CDR2 SVGIG (reference sequence). This CDR3 spans 14 amino acids. V lost 7 bases and J lost 4; bases outside the gene matches: 9. This sequence joins TRBV30 and TRBJ1-2, with 10 bases aligning to TRBD1. The clonotype originates from a man between 65 and 79 years old with active COVID-19. The source material was peripheral blood. CDR3 sequence: CASGGTGVSYGYTF. The CDR3 DNA reads as TGTGCCTCGGGGGGGACAGGGGTAAGCTATGGCTACACCTTC.